These T cell receptor beta chains were read from a single sample in a study of cytomegalovirus exposure and HLA in healthy donors. Method: immunoSEQ multiplex PCR; TCRdb's copy keeps in-frame clones and lacks some. Among about 130,000 clones listed, 65% to 90% were seen once. The sequenced sample was PBMCs. The receptors derive from a girl under 10 years old in good health and CMV-seronegative. CDR3s include the opening cysteine and the closing phenylalanine or tryptophan. D genes are given only for firm matches.

TRBD1	TRBJ1-2	TRBV4-2	CASTEQGTGGQPWDGYTF
.	TRBJ1-4	TRBV11-2	CASSLAARVSTNEKLFF
TRBD2	TRBJ2-7	TRBV19	CASSLAGGSSYEQYF
.	TRBJ2-7	TRBV5-8	CASSLDGSRLSYEQYF
TRBD2	TRBJ2-5	TRBV7-2	CASSSREGRGETQYF
.	TRBJ2-7	TRBV2	CASKGLQTYEQYF
TRBD1	TRBJ2-3	TRBV27	CASSLSGQGATDTQYF
.	TRBJ2-3	TRBV27	CASSLGGGLAPAQYF
TRBD1	TRBJ2-2	TRBV7-9	CASSPTGTGDTGELFF
.	TRBJ2-3	TRBV27	CASKYGSGTDTQYF
TRBD1	TRBJ1-2	TRBV6-4	CATTPPALEDREGGYTF
.	TRBJ1-5	TRBV2	CASSETQGSGQPQHF
TRBD1	TRBJ2-7	TRBV18	CASSPLGWGRQGSPTEQYF
TRBD1	TRBJ1-2	TRBV7-9	CASSLSGQGYGYTF
TRBD1	TRBJ2-7	TRBV5-1	CASSWGTGAYEQYF
.	TRBJ1-1	TRBV7-2	CASSEQQGWTEAFF